The 18 T cell receptor beta chains listed next were all sequenced from one sample in a study of T cells expressing NK-cell markers. Reprocessing the 5' RACE reads, TCRdb reports a single entry for every CDR3 protein and omits DNA. The record lists over 350,000 distinct CDR3 sequences, of which the ten most abundant hold about 11%. The sequencing sample was made of blood T cells: a sorted CD56 or NKG2C T cell subset, CD4+ or CD8+ T cells, or bulk PBMC T cells (not recorded which). These receptors originate from a woman in her fifties or sixties in good health.

This CDR3 is CASNRGGDPNEQYF. The chain uses TRBV12-3 or TRBV12-4 and TRBJ2-7; there is no DNA to check the TCRdb D call of TRBD1. The CDR3 is 14 residues long.

V gene TRBV5-6 combines with J gene TRBJ2-3; absent DNA, TCRdb's TRBD1 call cannot be checked. The V gene's germline CDR1 is SGHDT and CDR2 YYEEEE. The CDR3 extends over 13 amino acids. CDR3 amino acids: CASSTAGADTQYF.

The chain employs TRBV6-1 and TRBJ2-1; as DNA is missing, the TRBD2 call by TCRdb cannot be tested. CDR1 MNHNS and CDR2 SASEGT come from the germline V gene. This CDR3 spans 11 amino acids. This chain's CDR3 is CASSGRDEQFF.

CDR3 region: CASKVGGRETQYF. V is TRBV12-3 or TRBV12-4 and J is TRBJ2-5; the D call from TCRdb, TRBD2, cannot be confirmed without DNA. The CDR3 consists of 13 residues.

V and J are TRBV11-2 and TRBJ1-2. The CDR3 length is 12 residues. CDR1 SGHAT and CDR2 FQNNGV come from the germline V gene. The CDR3 reads CASSRLAGSVTF.

The chain couples TRBV20-1 to TRBJ2-3; TCRdb outputs TRBD2, but without DNA this stays unchecked. Per germline, CDR1 DFQATT and CDR2 SNEGSKA (reference sequence). CDR3 size: 15 residues. The CDR3 loop reads CSARDGTSGSDTQYF.

J is TRBJ1-1 and V is TRBV5-1; TCRdb reports TRBD1, a call that lacks DNA to check it against. From germline, CDR1 is SGHRS and CDR2 YFSETQ. There are 15 residues in the CDR3. CDR3 amino acids: CASSATNRGNTEAFF.

CDR3 sequence: CASSAVGTSGPGSSYNEQFF. The rearrangement links TRBV5-1 to TRBJ2-1; TCRdb reports TRBD2, a call that lacks DNA to check it against. Germline V gene lookup returns CDR1 SGHRS and CDR2 YFSETQ. This CDR3 is 20 amino acids long.

This rearrangement joins TRBV19 to TRBJ2-7. Germline V gene lookup returns CDR1 LNHDA and CDR2 SQIVND (reference sequence). The CDR3 runs 15 residues. CDR3 sequence: CASTAAITGYYEQYF.

This rearrangement joins TRBV12-3 or TRBV12-4 to TRBJ2-1; no DNA is available, so the TRBD1 call from TCRdb remains unchecked. This CDR3 is built from 13 residues. The CDR3 sequence is CASRFRQGSEQFF.

This chain joins TRBV15 and TRBJ2-5; TCRdb selects TRBD1, and the lack of DNA leaves this call unchecked. CDR3 length: 16 amino acids. Germline V gene sequence: CDR1 LNHNV, CDR2 YYDKDF (reference sequence). CDR3 sequence reads: CATSRERGWVKETQYF.

The chain carries TRBV19 and TRBJ2-1. The germline gives CDR1 LNHDA, CDR2 SQIVND (reference sequence). The CDR3 runs to 12 residues. The chain's CDR3 is CASSISPNEQFF.

The rearrangement links TRBV6-4 to TRBJ2-2. The CDR3 spans 15 residues. CDR1 is MRHNA, CDR2 SNTAGT, per germline. The CDR3 sequence is CASSDSRGINGELFF.

The CDR3 region is CASSLLAGVRTGELFF. V usage is TRBV5-1 and J usage is TRBJ2-2; TCRdb's D call of TRBD2 is untestable without DNA. The CDR3 extends over 16 amino acids. The germline V gene has CDR1 SGHRS and CDR2 YFSETQ.

The rearrangement joins TRBV20-1 to TRBJ2-3; TCRdb gives TRBD1 as the D gene, but with no DNA this cannot be confirmed. The CDR3 extends over 15 amino acids. Germline-derived CDR1 and CDR2 are DFQATT and SNEGSKA (reference sequence). The CDR3 is CSARDRTGATLTQYF.

The chain recombines TRBV2 with TRBJ2-5; the TRBD1 assignment by TCRdb is unverifiable without DNA. Germline-derived CDR1 and CDR2 are SNHLY and FYNNEI. This CDR3 has 13 residues. The CDR3 here is CASNREQGETQYF.

The chain has TRBV5-5 and TRBJ2-1; TCRdb's D gene call, TRBD2, goes unchecked for lack of DNA. Per germline, CDR1 SGHKS and CDR2 YYEKEE (reference sequence). This CDR3 region has 15 residues. The CDR3 sequence is CASSLVPAGGYEQFF.

The rearrangement links TRBV29-1 to TRBJ2-7; there is no DNA to check the TCRdb D call of TRBD1. The CDR3 runs to 12 residues. Germline V gene lookup returns CDR1 SQVTM and CDR2 ANQGSEA. The CDR3 loop reads CSVGRGGAEQYF.